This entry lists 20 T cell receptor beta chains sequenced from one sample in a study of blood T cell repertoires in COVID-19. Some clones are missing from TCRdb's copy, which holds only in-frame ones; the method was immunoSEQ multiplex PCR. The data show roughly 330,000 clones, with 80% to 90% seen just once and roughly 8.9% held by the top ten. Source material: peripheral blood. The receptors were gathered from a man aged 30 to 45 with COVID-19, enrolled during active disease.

The CDR3 region has the DNA TGCGCCAGCAGCTTGACTGGGCTAGCGGGCGAGACCCAGTACTTC. As protein: CASSLTGLAGETQYF. J is TRBJ2-5 and V is TRBV5-1; 8 bases agree with TRBD2. V dropped 1 base and J dropped 5; count of bases not matched to a gene: 7. The CDR3 has 15 residues. From germline, CDR1 is SGHRS and CDR2 YFSETQ.

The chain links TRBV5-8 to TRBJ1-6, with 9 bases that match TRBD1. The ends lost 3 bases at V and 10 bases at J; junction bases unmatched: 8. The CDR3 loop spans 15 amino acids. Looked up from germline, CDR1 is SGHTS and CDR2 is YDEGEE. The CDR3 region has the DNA TGTGCCAGCAGCTCTGTGGACAGGGGTAGGTCACCCCTCCACTTT. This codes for CASSSVDRGRSPLHF.

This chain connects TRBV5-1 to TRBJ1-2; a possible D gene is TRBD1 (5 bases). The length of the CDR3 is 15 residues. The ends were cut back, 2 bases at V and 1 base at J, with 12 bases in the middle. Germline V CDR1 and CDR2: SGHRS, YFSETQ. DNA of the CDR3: TGCGCCAGCAGCTTATCGACAGTGCTTAACTATGGCTACACCTTC. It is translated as CASSLSTVLNYGYTF.

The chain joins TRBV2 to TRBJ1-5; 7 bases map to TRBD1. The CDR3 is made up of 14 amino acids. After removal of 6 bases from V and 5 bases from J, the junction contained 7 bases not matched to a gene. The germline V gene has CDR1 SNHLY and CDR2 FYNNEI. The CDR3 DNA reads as TGTGCCAGCAGCTGGGACAGCCTTTATCAGCCCCAGCATTTT. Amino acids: CASSWDSLYQPQHF. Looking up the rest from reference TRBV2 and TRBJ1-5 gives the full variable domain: EPEVTQTPSHQVTQMGQEVILRCVPISNHLYFYWYRQILGQKVEFLVSFYNNEISEKSEIFDDQFSVERPDGSNFTLKIRSTKLEDSAMYFCASSWDSLYQPQHFGDGTRLSIL.

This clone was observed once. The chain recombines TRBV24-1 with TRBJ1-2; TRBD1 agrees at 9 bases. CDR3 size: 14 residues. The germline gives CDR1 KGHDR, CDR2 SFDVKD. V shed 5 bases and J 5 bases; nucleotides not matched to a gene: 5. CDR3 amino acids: CATSGRTGVYGYTF. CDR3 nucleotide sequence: TGTGCCACCAGTGGGAGGACAGGGGTATATGGCTACACCTTC.

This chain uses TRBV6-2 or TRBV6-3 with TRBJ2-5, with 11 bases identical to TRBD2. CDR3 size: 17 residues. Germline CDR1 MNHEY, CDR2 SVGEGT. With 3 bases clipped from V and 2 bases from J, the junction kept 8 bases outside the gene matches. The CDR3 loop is CASSYIGLAGLQETQYF. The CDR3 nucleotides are TGTGCCAGCAGTTATATCGGACTAGCGGGTCTACAAGAGACCCAGTACTTC.

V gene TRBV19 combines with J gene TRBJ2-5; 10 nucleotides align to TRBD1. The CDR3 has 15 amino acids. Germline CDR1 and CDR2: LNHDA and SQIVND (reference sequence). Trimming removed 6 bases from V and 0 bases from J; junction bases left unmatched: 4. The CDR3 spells CASRRQGANQETQYF. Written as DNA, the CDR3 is TGTGCCAGTAGGCGACAGGGGGCAAACCAAGAGACCCAGTACTTC.

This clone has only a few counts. CDR3 sequence (DNA): TGTGCCAGCAGTTCCGGGACAGGGACCTACGAGCAGTACTTC. This codes for CASSSGTGTYEQYF. The V gene is TRBV28, the J gene TRBJ2-7; 9 bases are a match to TRBD1. The germline gives CDR1 MDHEN, CDR2 SYDVKM. The CDR3 extends over 14 amino acids. Trimming at V came to 4 bases and at J to 2 bases, leaving 3 bases not matched to a gene.

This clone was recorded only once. The CDR3 sequence is CASSEALRQGYTF. The CDR3 DNA reads TGTGCCAGCAGTGAAGCTCTCAGACAAGGCTACACCTTC. The chain couples TRBV6-1 to TRBJ1-2; D unclear. Germline V CDR1 and CDR2: MNHNS, SASEGT. V lost 0 bases and J lost 8, with 10 bases in between. CDR3 length equals 13 residues.

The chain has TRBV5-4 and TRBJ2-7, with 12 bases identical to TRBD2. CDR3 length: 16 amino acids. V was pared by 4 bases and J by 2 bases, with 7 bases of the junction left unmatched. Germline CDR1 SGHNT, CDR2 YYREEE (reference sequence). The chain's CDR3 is CASSPLTSGRPYEQYF. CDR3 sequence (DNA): TGTGCCAGCAGCCCCCTCACTAGCGGGAGGCCCTACGAGCAGTACTTC.

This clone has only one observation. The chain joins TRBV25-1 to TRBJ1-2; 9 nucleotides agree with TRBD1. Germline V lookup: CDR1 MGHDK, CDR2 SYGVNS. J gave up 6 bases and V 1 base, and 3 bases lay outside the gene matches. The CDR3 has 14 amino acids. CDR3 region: CASSELGDRDGYTF. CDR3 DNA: TGTGCCAGCAGTGAATTAGGGGACAGGGATGGCTACACCTTC.

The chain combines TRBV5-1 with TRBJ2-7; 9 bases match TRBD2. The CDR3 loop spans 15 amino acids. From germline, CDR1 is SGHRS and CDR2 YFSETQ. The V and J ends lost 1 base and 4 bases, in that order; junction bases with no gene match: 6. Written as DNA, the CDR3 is TGCGCCAGCAGCTTGACTAGCGGGTTCCTTTACGAGCAGTACTTC. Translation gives CASSLTSGFLYEQYF.

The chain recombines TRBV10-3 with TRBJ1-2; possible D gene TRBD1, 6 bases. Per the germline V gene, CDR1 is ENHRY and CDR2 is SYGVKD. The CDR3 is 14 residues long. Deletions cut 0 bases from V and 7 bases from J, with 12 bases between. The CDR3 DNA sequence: TGTGCCATCAGTGAGTCGGGGACATCAGGTGGCTACACCTTC. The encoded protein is CAISESGTSGGYTF.

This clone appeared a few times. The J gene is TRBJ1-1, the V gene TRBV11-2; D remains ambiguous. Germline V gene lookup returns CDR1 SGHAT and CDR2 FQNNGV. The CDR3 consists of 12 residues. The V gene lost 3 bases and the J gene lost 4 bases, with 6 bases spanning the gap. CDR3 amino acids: CASSFSGTEAFF. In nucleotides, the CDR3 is TGTGCCAGCAGCTTCTCGGGCACTGAAGCTTTCTTT.

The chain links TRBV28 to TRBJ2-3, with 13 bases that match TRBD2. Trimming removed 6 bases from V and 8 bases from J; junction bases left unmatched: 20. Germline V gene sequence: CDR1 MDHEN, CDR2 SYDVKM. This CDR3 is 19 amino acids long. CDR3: CASRPTPGLAGPPGGTQYF. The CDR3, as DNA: TGTGCCAGCAGACCTACCCCGGGACTAGCGGGACCACCGGGGGGTACGCAGTATTTT.

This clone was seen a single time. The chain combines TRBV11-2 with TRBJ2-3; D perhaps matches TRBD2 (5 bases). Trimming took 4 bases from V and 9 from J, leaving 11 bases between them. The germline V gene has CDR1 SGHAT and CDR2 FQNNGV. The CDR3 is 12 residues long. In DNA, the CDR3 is TGTGCCAGCAGCTATACACTAGAAACGCAGTATTTT. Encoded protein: CASSYTLETQYF.

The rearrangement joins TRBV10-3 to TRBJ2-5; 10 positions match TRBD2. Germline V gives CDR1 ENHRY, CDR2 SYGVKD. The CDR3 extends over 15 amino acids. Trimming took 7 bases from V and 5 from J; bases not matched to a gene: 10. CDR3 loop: CAITAAGGQGETQYF. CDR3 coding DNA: TGTGCCATCACGGCAGCGGGGGGGCAAGGGGAGACCCAGTACTTC.

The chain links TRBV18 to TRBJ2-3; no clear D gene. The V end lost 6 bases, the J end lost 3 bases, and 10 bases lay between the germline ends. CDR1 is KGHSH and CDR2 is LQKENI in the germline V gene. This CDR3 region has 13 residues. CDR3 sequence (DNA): TGTGCCAGCTCTGAAACGGGTACAGATACGCAGTATTTT. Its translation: CASSETGTDTQYF.

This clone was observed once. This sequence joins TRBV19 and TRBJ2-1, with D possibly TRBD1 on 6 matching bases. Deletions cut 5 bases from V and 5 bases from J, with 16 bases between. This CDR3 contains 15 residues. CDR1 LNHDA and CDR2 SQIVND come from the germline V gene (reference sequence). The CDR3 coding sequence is TGTGCCAGTAGTTTCGGGACAAGGCTAGACAATGAGCAGTTCTTC. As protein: CASSFGTRLDNEQFF. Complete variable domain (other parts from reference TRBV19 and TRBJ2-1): DGGITQSPKYLFRKEGQNVTLSCEQNLNHDAMYWYRQDPGQGLRLIYYSQIVNDFQKGDIAEGYSVSREKKESFPLTVTSAQKNPTAFYLCASSFGTRLDNEQFFGPGTRLTVL.

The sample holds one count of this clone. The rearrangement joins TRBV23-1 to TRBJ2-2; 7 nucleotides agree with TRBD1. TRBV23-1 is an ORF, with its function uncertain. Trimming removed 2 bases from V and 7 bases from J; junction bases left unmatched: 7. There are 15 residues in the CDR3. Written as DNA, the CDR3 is TGCGCCAGCAGTCAACCAGGGGGTATGGACGGGGAGCTGTTTTTT. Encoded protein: CASSQPGGMDGELFF.